Below, 20 T cell receptor beta chains from the same sample are listed, as sequenced in a study of blood T cell repertoires in COVID-19. Sequencing used immunoSEQ multiplex PCR; TCRdb keeps in-frame clones, though not all of them. Among approximately 120,000 clones, around 76% were seen once, and the ten largest hold more than 5.5%. The sequencing input was peripheral blood. These TCRs come from a man in his sixties with acute or convalescent COVID-19.

The V and J genes are TRBV6-5 and TRBJ1-4, with D possibly matching TRBD1 (6 bases). This CDR3 has 13 residues. Per the germline V gene, CDR1 is MNHEY and CDR2 is SVGAGI. V lost 5 bases and J 4 bases, leaving 8 bases between the germline ends. The CDR3 nucleotides are TGTGCCAGCAGTCGGACAGTTAATGAAAAACTGTTTTTT. It codes for CASSRTVNEKLFF.

The V call is TRBV2, the J call TRBJ1-1; D gene unclear. Trimming took off 7 bases at V and 2 bases at J, with 8 bases between the two ends. Germline V gene data show CDR1 as SNHLY and CDR2 as FYNNEI. The CDR3 runs 12 residues. As DNA, the CDR3 is TGTGCCAGCAAGCGCAGAAACACTGAAGCTTTCTTT. Translating gives CASKRRNTEAFF.

The V call is TRBV19, the J call TRBJ1-2; D not resolved. The germline V gene encodes CDR1 LNHDA and CDR2 SQIVND (reference sequence). The V end was cut by 8 bases, the J end by 2 bases, with 15 bases between. CDR3 length: 14 residues. The CDR3 sequence: CASPRKPLNYGYTF. Written as DNA, the CDR3 is TGTGCCAGTCCACGAAAGCCTCTCAACTATGGCTACACCTTC.

V is TRBV9 and J is TRBJ1-6; a possible D gene is TRBD1 (5 bases). The germline CDR1 and CDR2 sequences are SGDLS and YYNGEE. Trimming removed 4 bases from V and 3 bases from J, with 11 bases in between. The CDR3 is 15 residues long. The CDR3 DNA reads TGTGCCAGCAGCCCCAGTGACAGCTATAATTCACCCCTCCACTTT. As protein: CASSPSDSYNSPLHF. Drawing the rest from reference TRBV9 and TRBJ1-6, the complete variable domain is DSGVTQTPKHLITATGQRVTLRCSPRSGDLSVYWYQQSLDQGLQFLIQYYNGEERAKGNILERFSAQQFPDLHSELNLSSLELGDSALYFCASSPSDSYNSPLHFGNGTRLTVT.

V is TRBV5-1 and J is TRBJ2-1; TRBD2 matches at 13 bases. The V and J ends lost 1 base and 4 bases, in that order; junction bases with no gene match: 5. Looked up from germline, CDR1 is SGHRS and CDR2 is YFSETQ. The CDR3 extends over 17 amino acids. For the CDR3, the DNA is TGCGCCAGCAGCTTGATGGGACTAGCGGGACCGTACAATGAGCAGTTCTTC. Protein sequence: CASSLMGLAGPYNEQFF.

The gene calls are TRBV10-2 and TRBJ2-5, with 10 bases that match TRBD2. Germline values: CDR1 WSHSY, CDR2 SAAADI. The length of the CDR3 is 16 residues. J lost 5 bases, V lost 2 bases, and 8 bases had no gene match. CDR3 DNA sequence: TGCGCCAGCAGTGAGGTCGGCGCTAGCGGGAGTGAGACCCAGTACTTC. Translation: CASSEVGASGSETQYF.

The rearrangement links TRBV9 to TRBJ2-3, with TRBD2 matching over 9 bases. The germline V gene encodes CDR1 SGDLS and CDR2 YYNGEE. Losses at the gene ends were 0 bases for V and 14 bases for J; bases not matched to a gene: 13. The CDR3 contains 15 residues. Here the CDR3 reads CASSVDGRIAGAVYF. The CDR3 DNA sequence: TGTGCCAGCAGCGTAGATGGACGGATAGCGGGGGCGGTGTATTTT.

CDR3 region: CASSLVGTDYGYTF. The CDR3 DNA sequence: TGCGCCAGCAGCTTGGTGGGGACTGACTATGGCTACACCTTC. V gene TRBV5-1 combines with J gene TRBJ1-2; D might be TRBD1 (5 bases). The V gene's germline CDR1 is SGHRS and CDR2 YFSETQ. V was cut by 0 bases and J by 3 bases, with 9 bases left in between. This CDR3 region has 14 residues.

The chain recombines TRBV5-6 with TRBJ1-1, with D unresolved. CDR3 length: 14 residues. CDR1 is SGHDT, CDR2 YYEEEE, per germline. The V end lost 3 bases, the J end lost 0 bases, and 9 bases lay between the germline ends. CDR3 sequence: CASSSGVMNTEAFF. The CDR3 nucleotides are TGTGCCAGCAGCTCCGGGGTCATGAACACTGAAGCTTTCTTT.

V is TRBV9 and J is TRBJ2-7; possible D gene TRBD2, 5 bases. The CDR3 extends over 17 amino acids. Germline CDR1 SGDLS, CDR2 YYNGEE. V shed 4 bases and J shed 1 base, with 21 bases lying between them. Here the CDR3 DNA reads TGTGCCAGCAGCAGGACCCCACTAGGTTCTAGTTCCTACGAGCAGTACTTC. Its protein is CASSRTPLGSSSYEQYF.

With respect to this clone: Other DNA sequences in the sample encode the same CDR3. The rearrangement uses TRBV10-3 and TRBJ2-1; 9 nucleotides line up with TRBD2. With V trimmed by 0 bases and J by 3 bases, 3 bases remained unmatched. Germline assignment: CDR1 ENHRY and CDR2 SYGVKD. The length of the CDR3 is 16 residues. The CDR3 here is CAISESGAGGYNEQFF. CDR3 nucleotide sequence: TGTGCCATCAGTGAGTCAGGAGCGGGGGGCTACAATGAGCAGTTCTTC.

The chain combines TRBV11-2 with TRBJ2-1, with TRBD1 matching over 9 bases. The length of the CDR3 is 16 residues. Germline-derived CDR1 and CDR2 are SGHAT and FQNNGV. With 2 bases clipped from V and 7 bases from J, the junction kept 9 bases outside the gene matches. The CDR3: CASSLRLGTGRNEQFF. In nucleotides, the CDR3 is TGTGCCAGCAGCTTAAGATTGGGGACAGGGAGAAATGAGCAGTTCTTC.

The J gene is TRBJ2-7, the V gene TRBV6-1; maybe TRBD1 (6 bases). Germline CDR1 MNHNS, CDR2 SASEGT. The ends were cut back, 3 bases at V and 4 bases at J, with 13 bases in the middle. CDR3 length: 14 residues. The DNA for the CDR3 is TGTGCCAGCAGTGATGAGGGAACAGGGTACGAGCAGTACTTC. Its protein is CASSDEGTGYEQYF.

The chain couples TRBV19 to TRBJ2-7, with 9 bases that match TRBD1. This CDR3 has 15 amino acids. Trimming took 5 bases from V and 1 from J; bases not matched to a gene: 6. Germline loops: CDR1 LNHDA, CDR2 SQIVND (reference sequence). CDR3 loop: CASSPFGTGSYEQYF. The CDR3, as DNA: TGTGCCAGTAGTCCATTCGGGACAGGGTCCTACGAGCAGTACTTC.

This clone is a singleton in its sample. The genes are TRBV6-1 and TRBJ1-2, with 9 bases lining up with TRBD1. This CDR3 is built from 15 residues. Germline CDR1 and CDR2: MNHNS and SASEGT. The trim removed 2 bases at V and 7 bases at J, leaving 8 bases unmatched. The CDR3 spells CASSEISGQGSGYTF. CDR3 nucleotides: TGTGCCAGCAGTGAAATTTCTGGACAGGGGTCTGGCTACACCTTC.

This chain links TRBV19 with TRBJ1-2; possibly TRBD1 for D (6 bases). The V gene's germline CDR1 is LNHDA and CDR2 SQIVND (reference sequence). Trimming cost V 1 base and J 4 bases, with 13 bases left between them. CDR3 length: 15 amino acids. The CDR3 region has the DNA TGTGCCAGTAGTATAGGCGGAAGGGGGATCTATGGCTACACCTTC. It specifies CASSIGGRGIYGYTF.

The CDR3 coding sequence is TGTGCCAGCAGCTTACTCCCGGGACAATCCATCTATGGCTACACCTTC. Protein product: CASSLLPGQSIYGYTF. The chain employs TRBV11-2 and TRBJ1-2, with D possibly matching TRBD1 (6 bases). This CDR3 comprises 16 residues. With 2 bases removed from V and 4 bases from J, the gap between germline ends came to 17 bases. The V gene's germline CDR1 is SGHAT and CDR2 FQNNGV.

This chain links TRBV10-3 with TRBJ1-5; 7 bases are a match to TRBD1. The V segment lost 4 bases and the J segment 5 bases; nucleotides outside the gene matches: 5. This CDR3 has 14 amino acids. Germline V gives CDR1 ENHRY, CDR2 SYGVKD. The CDR3 coding sequence is TGTGCCATCAGTGCACAGGGGCCGGATCAGCCCCAGCATTTT. Protein product: CAISAQGPDQPQHF.

This chain uses TRBV5-1 with TRBJ1-1, with a possible D match to TRBD1 (5 bases). Germline CDR1 SGHRS, CDR2 YFSETQ. CDR3 length: 13 residues. V was cut by 4 bases and J by 2 bases, with 9 bases left in between. The CDR3 spells CASSPGGNTEAFF. In nucleotides, the CDR3 is TGCGCCAGCAGCCCGGGGGGTAACACTGAAGCTTTCTTT.

Written as DNA, the CDR3 is TGTGCCAGCCGACCGCCGGGACTACGGGCCGGGGAGCTGTTTTTT. Translation: CASRPPGLRAGELFF. V gene TRBV27 combines with J gene TRBJ2-2; TRBD2 matches at 7 bases. From germline, CDR1 is MNHEY and CDR2 SMNVEV (reference sequence). Unmatched junction bases numbered 12, after V lost 8 bases and J lost 6 bases. The CDR3 has 15 amino acids.